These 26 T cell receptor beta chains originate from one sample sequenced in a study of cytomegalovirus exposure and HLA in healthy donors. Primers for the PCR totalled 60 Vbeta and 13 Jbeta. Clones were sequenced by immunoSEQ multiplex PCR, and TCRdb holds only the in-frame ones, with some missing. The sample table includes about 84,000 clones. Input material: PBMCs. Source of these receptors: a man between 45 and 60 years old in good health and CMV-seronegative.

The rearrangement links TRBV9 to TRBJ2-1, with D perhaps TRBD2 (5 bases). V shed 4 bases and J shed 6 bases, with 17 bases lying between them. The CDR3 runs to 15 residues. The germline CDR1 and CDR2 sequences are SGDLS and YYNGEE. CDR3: CASSLGLDSGNEQFF. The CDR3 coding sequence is TGTGCCAGCAGCCTAGGTTTGGACTCAGGCAATGAGCAGTTCTTC.

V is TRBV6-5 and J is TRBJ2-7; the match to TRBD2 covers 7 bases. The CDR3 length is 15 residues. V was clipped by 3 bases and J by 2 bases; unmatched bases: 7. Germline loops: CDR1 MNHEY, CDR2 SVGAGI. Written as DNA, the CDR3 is TGTGCCAGCAGTTATGGGGAGGGCCAGACCTACGAGCAGTACTTC. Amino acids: CASSYGEGQTYEQYF.

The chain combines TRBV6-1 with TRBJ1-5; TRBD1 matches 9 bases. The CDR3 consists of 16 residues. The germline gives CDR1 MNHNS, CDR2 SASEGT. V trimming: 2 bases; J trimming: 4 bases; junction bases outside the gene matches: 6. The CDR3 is CASSEYGTGRNQPQHF. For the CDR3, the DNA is TGTGCCAGCAGTGAATATGGGACAGGGAGGAATCAGCCCCAGCATTTT.

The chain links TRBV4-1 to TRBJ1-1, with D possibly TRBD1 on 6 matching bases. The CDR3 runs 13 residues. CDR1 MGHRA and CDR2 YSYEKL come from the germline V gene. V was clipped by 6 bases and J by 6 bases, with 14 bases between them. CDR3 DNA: TGCGCCAGCAGTAGACAGGCAACTTCTGAAGCTTTCTTT. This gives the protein CASSRQATSEAFF.

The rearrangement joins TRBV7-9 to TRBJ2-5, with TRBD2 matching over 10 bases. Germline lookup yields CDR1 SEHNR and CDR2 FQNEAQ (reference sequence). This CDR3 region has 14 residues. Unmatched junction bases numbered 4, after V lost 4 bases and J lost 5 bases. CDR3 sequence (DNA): TGTGCCAGCAGCTCCCAGACTAGCGGGGAGACCCAGTACTTC. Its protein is CASSSQTSGETQYF.

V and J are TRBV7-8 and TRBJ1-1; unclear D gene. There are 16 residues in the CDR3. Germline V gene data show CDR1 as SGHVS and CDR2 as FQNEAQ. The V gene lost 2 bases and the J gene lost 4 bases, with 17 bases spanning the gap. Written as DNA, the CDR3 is TGTGCCAGCAGCTTACCGGCGGTCGGTATTGCCACTGAAGCTTTCTTT. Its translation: CASSLPAVGIATEAFF.

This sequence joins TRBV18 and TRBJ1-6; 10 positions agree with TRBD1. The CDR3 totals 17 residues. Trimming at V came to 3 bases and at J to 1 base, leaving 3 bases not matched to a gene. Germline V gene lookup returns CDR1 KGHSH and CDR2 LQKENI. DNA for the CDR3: TGTGCCAGCTCACCGACAGGGGGCGCATCCTATAATTCACCCCTCCACTTT. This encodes CASSPTGGASYNSPLHF.

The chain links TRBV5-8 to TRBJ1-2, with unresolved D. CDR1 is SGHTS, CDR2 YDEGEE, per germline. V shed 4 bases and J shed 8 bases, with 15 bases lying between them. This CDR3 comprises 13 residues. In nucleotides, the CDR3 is TGTGCCAGCAGCGGGAGTCAAATAGACGGCTACACCTTC. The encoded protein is CASSGSQIDGYTF.

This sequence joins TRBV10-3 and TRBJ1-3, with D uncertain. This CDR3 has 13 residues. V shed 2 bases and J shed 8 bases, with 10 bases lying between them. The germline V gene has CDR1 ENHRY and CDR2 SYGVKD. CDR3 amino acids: CAISERVLDTIYF. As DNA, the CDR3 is TGTGCCATCAGTGAGAGAGTTTTGGACACCATATATTTT.

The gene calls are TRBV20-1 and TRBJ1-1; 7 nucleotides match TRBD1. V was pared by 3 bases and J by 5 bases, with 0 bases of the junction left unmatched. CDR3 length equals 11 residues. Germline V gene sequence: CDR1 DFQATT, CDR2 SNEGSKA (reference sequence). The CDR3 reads CSARTGTEAFF. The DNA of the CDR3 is TGCAGTGCTAGGACAGGGACTGAAGCTTTCTTT.

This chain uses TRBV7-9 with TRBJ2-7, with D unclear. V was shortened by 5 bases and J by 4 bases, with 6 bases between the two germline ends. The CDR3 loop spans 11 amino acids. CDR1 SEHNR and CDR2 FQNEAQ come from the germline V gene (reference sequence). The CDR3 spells CASSPQYEQYF. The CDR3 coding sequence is TGTGCCAGCAGCCCTCAGTACGAGCAGTACTTC. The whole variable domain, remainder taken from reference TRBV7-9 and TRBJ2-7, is DTGVSQNPRHKITKRGQNVTFRCDPISEHNRLYWYRQTLGQGPEFLTYFQNEAQLEKSRLLSDRFSAERPKGSFSTLEIQRTEQGDSAMYLCASSPQYEQYFGPGTRLTVT.

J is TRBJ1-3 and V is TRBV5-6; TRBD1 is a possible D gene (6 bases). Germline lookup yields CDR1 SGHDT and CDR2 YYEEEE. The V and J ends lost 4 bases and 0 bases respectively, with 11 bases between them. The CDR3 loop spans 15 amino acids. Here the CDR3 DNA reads TGTGCCAGCAGCATTGACAGGAGCTCTGGAAACACCATATATTTT. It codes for CASSIDRSSGNTIYF.

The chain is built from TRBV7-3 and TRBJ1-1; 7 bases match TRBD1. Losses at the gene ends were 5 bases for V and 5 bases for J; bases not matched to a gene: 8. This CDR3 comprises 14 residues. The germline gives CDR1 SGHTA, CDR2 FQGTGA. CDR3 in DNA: TGTGCCAGCAGCAACTTTCCAGGGGGAACTGAAGCTTTCTTT. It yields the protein CASSNFPGGTEAFF. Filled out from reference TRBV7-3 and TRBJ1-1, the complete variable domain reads GAGVSQTPSNKVTEKGKYVELRCDPISGHTALYWYRQSLGQGPEFLIYFQGTGAADDSGLPNDRFFAVRPEGSVSTLKIQRTERGDSAVYLCASSNFPGGTEAFFGQGTRLTVV.

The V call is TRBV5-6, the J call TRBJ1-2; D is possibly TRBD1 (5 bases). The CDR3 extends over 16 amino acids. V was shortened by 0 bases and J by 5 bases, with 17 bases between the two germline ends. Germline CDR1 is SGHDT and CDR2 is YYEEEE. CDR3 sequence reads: CASSLEYRLRGYGYTF. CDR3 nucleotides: TGTGCCAGCAGCTTGGAGTACCGCCTACGGGGGTATGGCTACACCTTC.

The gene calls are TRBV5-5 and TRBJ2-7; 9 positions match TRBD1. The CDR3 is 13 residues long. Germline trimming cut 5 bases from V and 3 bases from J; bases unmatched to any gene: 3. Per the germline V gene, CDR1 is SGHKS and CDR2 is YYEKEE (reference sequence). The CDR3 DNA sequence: TGTGCCAGCAGTCGACAGGGGGGCTACGAGCAGTACTTC. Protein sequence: CASSRQGGYEQYF.

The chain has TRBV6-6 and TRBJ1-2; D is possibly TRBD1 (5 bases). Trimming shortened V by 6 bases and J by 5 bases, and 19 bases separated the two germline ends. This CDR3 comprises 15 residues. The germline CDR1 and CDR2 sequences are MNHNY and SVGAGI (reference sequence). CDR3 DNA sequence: TGTGCCAGCAGCAGCAACGTGGACATTCTATATGGCTACACCTTC. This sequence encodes CASSSNVDILYGYTF.

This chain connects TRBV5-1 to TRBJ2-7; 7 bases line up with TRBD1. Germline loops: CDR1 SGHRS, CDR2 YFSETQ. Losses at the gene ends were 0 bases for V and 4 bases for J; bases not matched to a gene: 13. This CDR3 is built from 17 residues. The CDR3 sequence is CASSLAVSGGPGYEQYF. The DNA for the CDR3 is TGCGCCAGCAGCTTGGCCGTGTCAGGGGGACCAGGATACGAGCAGTACTTC.

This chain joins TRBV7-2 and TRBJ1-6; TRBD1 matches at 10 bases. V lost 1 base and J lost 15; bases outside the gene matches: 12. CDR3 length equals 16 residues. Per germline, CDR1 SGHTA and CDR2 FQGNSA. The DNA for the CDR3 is TGTGCCAGCAGCTTAGGGGAAGGGACAGGGGAATCAGTCCTCCACTTT. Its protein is CASSLGEGTGESVLHF.

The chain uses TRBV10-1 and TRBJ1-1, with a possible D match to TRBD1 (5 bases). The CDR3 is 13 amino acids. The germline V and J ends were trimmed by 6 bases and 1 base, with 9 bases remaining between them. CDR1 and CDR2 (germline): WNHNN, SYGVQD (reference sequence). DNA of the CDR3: TGCGCCAGCAGGGACACAAGGAACACTGAAGCTTTCTTT. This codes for CASRDTRNTEAFF.

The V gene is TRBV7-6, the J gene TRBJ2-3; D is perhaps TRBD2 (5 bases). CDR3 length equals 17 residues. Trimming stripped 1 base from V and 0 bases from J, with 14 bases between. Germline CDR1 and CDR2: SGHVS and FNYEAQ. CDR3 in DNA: TGTGCCAGCAGCTTAGGGTATGCGGGCGAGAGCACAGATACGCAGTATTTT. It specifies CASSLGYAGESTDTQYF.

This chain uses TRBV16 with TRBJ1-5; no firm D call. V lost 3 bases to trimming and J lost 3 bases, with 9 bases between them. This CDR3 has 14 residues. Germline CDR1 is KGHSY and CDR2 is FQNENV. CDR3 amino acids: CASSHYSTNQPQHF. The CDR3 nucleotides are TGTGCCAGCAGCCATTATTCTACCAATCAGCCCCAGCATTTT.

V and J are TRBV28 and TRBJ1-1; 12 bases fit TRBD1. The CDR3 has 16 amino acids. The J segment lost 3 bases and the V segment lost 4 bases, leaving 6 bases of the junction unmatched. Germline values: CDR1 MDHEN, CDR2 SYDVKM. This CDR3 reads CASSSRDRGLDTEAFF. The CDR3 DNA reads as TGTGCCAGCAGTTCCCGGGACAGGGGGCTGGACACTGAAGCTTTCTTT.

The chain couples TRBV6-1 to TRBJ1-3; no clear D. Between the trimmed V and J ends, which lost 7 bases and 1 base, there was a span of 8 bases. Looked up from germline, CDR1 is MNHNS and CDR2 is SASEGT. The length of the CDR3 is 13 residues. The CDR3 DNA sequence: TGTGCCAGCAACTCCGCTTCTGGAAACACCATATATTTT. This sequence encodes CASNSASGNTIYF.

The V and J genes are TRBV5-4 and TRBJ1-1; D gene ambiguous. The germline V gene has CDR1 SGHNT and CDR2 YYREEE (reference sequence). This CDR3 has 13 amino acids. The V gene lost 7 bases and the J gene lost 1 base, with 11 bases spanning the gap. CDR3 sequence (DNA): TGTGCCAGCGTTAATCCGGGGAACACTGAAGCTTTCTTT. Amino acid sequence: CASVNPGNTEAFF.

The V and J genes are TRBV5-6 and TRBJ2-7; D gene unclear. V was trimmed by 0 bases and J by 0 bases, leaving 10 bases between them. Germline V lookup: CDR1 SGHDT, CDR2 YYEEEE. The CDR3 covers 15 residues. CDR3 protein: CASSLGRLSSYEQYF. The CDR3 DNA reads TGTGCCAGCAGCTTGGGCAGGCTGAGCTCCTACGAGCAGTACTTC.

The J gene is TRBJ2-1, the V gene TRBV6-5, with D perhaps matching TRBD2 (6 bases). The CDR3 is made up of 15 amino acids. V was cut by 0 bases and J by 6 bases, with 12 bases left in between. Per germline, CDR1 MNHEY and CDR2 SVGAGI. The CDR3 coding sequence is TGTGCCAGCAGTTACTCTGTCGGGGAGGCCAATGAGCAGTTCTTC. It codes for CASSYSVGEANEQFF.